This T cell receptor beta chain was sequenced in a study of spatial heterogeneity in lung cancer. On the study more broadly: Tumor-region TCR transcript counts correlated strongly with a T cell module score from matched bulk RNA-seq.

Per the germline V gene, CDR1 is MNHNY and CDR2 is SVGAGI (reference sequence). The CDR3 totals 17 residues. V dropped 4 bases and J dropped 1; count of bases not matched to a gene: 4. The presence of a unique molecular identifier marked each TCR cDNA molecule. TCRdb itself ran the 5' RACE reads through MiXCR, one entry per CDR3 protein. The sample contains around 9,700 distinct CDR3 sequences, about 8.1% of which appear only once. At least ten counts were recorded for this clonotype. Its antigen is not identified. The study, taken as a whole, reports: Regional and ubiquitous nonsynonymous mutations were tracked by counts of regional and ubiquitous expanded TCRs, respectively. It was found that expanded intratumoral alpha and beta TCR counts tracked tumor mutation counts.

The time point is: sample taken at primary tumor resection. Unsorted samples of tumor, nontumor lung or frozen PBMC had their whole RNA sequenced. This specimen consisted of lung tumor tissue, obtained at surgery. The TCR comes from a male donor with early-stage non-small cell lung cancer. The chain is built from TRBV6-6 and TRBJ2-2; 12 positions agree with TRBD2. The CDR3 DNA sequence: TGTGCCAGCAGTTCCGAGGGACTAGCGGGGAACACCGGGGAGCTGTTTTTT. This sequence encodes CASSSEGLAGNTGELFF.